The 18 T cell receptor beta chains below come from one sample, sequenced in a study of CD8+CD57+ T cells in acquired aplastic anemia. Only patients with CD8+CD57+ cell expansion on flow cytometry were chosen for sequencing. The template for TCR beta VDJ and CDR3 sequence profiling was genomic DNA. TCRdb reanalysed the reads using MiXCR and keeps one entry per CDR3 protein. The repertoire consists of about 200,000 distinct CDR3 sequences, with approximately 65% occurring once and the leading ten covering under 60%. The sequenced sample consisted of sorted CD4+, CD8+, or CD8+CD57+ T cells (not recorded which) from PBMCs. These receptors originate from a human donor with aplastic anemia.

The chain joins TRBV24-1 to TRBJ2-1; 9 bases line up with TRBD2. V lost 5 bases, J lost 0 bases, and 16 bases stayed unmatched. CDR3 length: 20 residues. CDR1 is KGHDR and CDR2 is SFDVKD in the germline V gene. In nucleotides, the CDR3 is TGTGCCACCAGTGCTGGCCCAGCGGGAGGCCTCCTAAGCTCCTACAATGAGCAGTTCTTC. Translating it yields CATSAGPAGGLLSSYNEQFF.

This clonotype was recorded only once. J is TRBJ1-5 and V is TRBV7-2, with D unresolved. Trimming removed 1 base at V and 9 bases at J, with 4 bases between. Germline lookup yields CDR1 SGHTA and CDR2 FQGNSA. The CDR3 consists of 11 residues. Here the CDR3 reads CASSLEGPQHF. As DNA, the CDR3 is TGTGCCAGCAGCTTAGAAGGGCCCCAGCATTTT.

The chain uses TRBV7-8 and TRBJ2-5, with 8 bases that match TRBD2. Germline V gene data show CDR1 as SGHVS and CDR2 as FQNEAQ. The V segment lost 8 bases and the J segment 7 bases; nucleotides outside the gene matches: 15. The CDR3 runs 15 residues. Here the CDR3 reads CASAPPGGGRGTQYF. CDR3 sequence (DNA): TGTGCCAGCGCTCCCCCGGGGGGGGGGCGTGGGACCCAGTACTTC.

The chain combines TRBV7-9 with TRBJ2-7, with D hard to call. The CDR3 length is 16 residues. Trimming pared 5 bases from V and 0 bases from J, leaving 17 bases between. CDR1 and CDR2 (germline): SEHNR, FQNEAQ (reference sequence). CDR3 in amino acids: CASSPRGGKRSYEQYF. The CDR3 nucleotides read TGTGCCAGCAGCCCGCGTGGTGGCAAGCGCTCCTACGAGCAGTACTTC.

The chain carries TRBV20-1 and TRBJ2-1; 15 positions agree with TRBD2. Germline assignment: CDR1 DFQATT and CDR2 SNEGSKA (reference sequence). This CDR3 has 17 amino acids. V lost 6 bases and J lost 2; bases outside the gene matches: 8. This CDR3 reads CSAVGGLAGGTYNEQFF. In DNA, the CDR3 is TGCAGTGCGGTGGGGGGACTAGCGGGAGGAACCTACAATGAGCAGTTCTTC.

The chain has TRBV20-1 and TRBJ2-7; 7 nucleotides agree with TRBD2. CDR1 DFQATT and CDR2 SNEGSKA come from the germline V gene (reference sequence). The CDR3 consists of 15 residues. V shed 1 base, J shed 3 bases, and the junction held 9 bases outside the gene matches. The CDR3 spells CSARGFGGDNYEQYF. DNA for the CDR3: TGCAGTGCTAGAGGGTTTGGGGGGGATAACTACGAGCAGTACTTC.

The chain couples TRBV7-8 to TRBJ1-6; no definite D call. The CDR3 has 17 amino acids. Germline V gene data show CDR1 as SGHVS and CDR2 as FQNEAQ. V dropped 5 bases and J dropped 0 bases, with 14 bases sitting between them. CDR3 nucleotides: TGTGCCAGCAGCCCGATGGACGGTAGCTCCTATAATTCACCCCTCCACTTT. This encodes CASSPMDGSSYNSPLHF.

This clonotype is a singleton in its sample. V is TRBV24-1 and J is TRBJ2-6; 10 nucleotides line up with TRBD1. Germline CDR1 reads KGHDR; CDR2 reads SFDVKD. The junction had 7 bases not matched to a gene; V was cut back by 5 bases and J by 4 bases. There are 17 residues in the CDR3. This chain's CDR3 is CATSGGQGVSGANVLTF. Written as DNA, the CDR3 is TGTGCCACCAGTGGAGGACAGGGGGTATCCGGGGCCAACGTCCTGACTTTC.

This clonotype was seen ten or more times. The genes are TRBV12-3 or TRBV12-4 and TRBJ2-1; 16 nucleotides align to TRBD2. The CDR3 runs to 15 residues. V lost 4 bases, J lost 8 bases, and 2 bases stayed unmatched. The CDR3 region has the DNA TGTGCCAGCAGTTCCGGGACTAGCGGGGGGGATGAGCAGTTCTTC. Its translation is CASSSGTSGGDEQFF.

The chain recombines TRBV20-1 with TRBJ1-1; D is undetermined. This CDR3 has 13 amino acids. Germline loops: CDR1 DFQATT, CDR2 SNEGSKA (reference sequence). V was shortened by 0 bases and J by 1 base, with 6 bases between the two germline ends. The CDR3 loop reads CSARDPRNTEAFF. The CDR3 DNA is TGCAGTGCTAGAGATCCCAGGAACACTGAAGCTTTCTTT.

J is TRBJ2-3 and V is TRBV19; 8 bases fit TRBD1. In germline, CDR1 is LNHDA, CDR2 SQIVND (reference sequence). V was pared by 7 bases and J by 0 bases, with 9 bases of the junction left unmatched. This CDR3 spans 16 amino acids. CDR3 region: CASTSGDRGSTDTQYF. The CDR3, as DNA: TGTGCCAGTACCTCGGGTGACAGGGGCAGCACAGATACGCAGTATTTT.

Regarding this clonotype: It is unclear where the CDR3 begins or ends on the DNA, so no DNA is shown, and the CDR3 is as TCRdb lists it. CDR3 loop: CASSFYICSARRLAGVTGDTQYF. This chain joins TRBV7-9 and TRBJ2-3; TRBD2 is the table's D call, not checked against the DNA. Germline V gene data show CDR1 as SEHNR and CDR2 as FQNEAQ (reference sequence). The CDR3 length is 23 residues, termini included.

Of note for this clonotype: Compared with germline, one end of the junction differs, possibly owing to a read error. The J gene is TRBJ2-7, the V gene TRBV15, with 9 bases lining up with TRBD1. This CDR3 comprises 15 residues. The germline gives CDR1 LNHNV, CDR2 YYDKDF (reference sequence). CDR3 sequence reads: CATSRGRGQGYEQYF. Written as DNA, the CDR3 is TGTGCCACCAGCAGAGGTAGGGGACAGGGCTACGAGCAGTACTTT. Full variable domain (missing parts from reference TRBV15 and TRBJ2-7): DAMVIQNPRYQVTQFGKPVTLSCSQTLNHNVMYWYQQKSSQAPKLLFHYYDKDFNNEADTPDNFQSRRPNTSFCFLDIRSPGLGDTAMYLCATSRGRGQGYEQYFGPGTRLTVT.

The V call is TRBV11-1, the J call TRBJ2-7; D is unclear. Deletions cut 1 base from V and 2 bases from J, with 9 bases between. CDR1 and CDR2 (germline): SGHAT, FQDESV (reference sequence). This CDR3 contains 14 residues. The CDR3 bases are TGTGCCAGCAGCTTAGATGTGGCGACCTACGAGCAGTACTTC. Protein sequence: CASSLDVATYEQYF.

The rearrangement uses TRBV5-6 and TRBJ2-7, with no clear D. The V gene lost 0 bases and the J gene lost 2 bases, with 9 bases spanning the gap. This CDR3 has 14 residues. Germline CDR1 SGHDT, CDR2 YYEEEE. The CDR3 is CASSLVRMTYEQYF. The CDR3 DNA is TGTGCCAGCAGCTTGGTACGGATGACCTACGAGCAGTACTTC.

This sequence joins TRBV19 and TRBJ2-2, with D perhaps being TRBD1 or TRBD2 (7 bases each). V was pared by 11 bases and J by 1 base, with 11 bases between. This CDR3 is built from 13 residues. Germline lookup yields CDR1 LNHDA and CDR2 SQIVND (reference sequence). The CDR3 reads CAPRGGNTGELFF. In DNA, the CDR3 is TGTGCCCCCAGGGGGGGGAACACCGGGGAGCTGTTTTTT. Supplemented by reference TRBV19 and TRBJ2-2, the full variable domain reads DGGITQSPKYLFRKEGQNVTLSCEQNLNHDAMYWYRQDPGQGLRLIYYSQIVNDFQKGDIAEGYSVSREKKESFPLTVTSAQKNPTAFYLCAPRGGNTGELFFGEGSRLTVL.

This clonotype was observed a few times. The rearrangement links TRBV7-3 to TRBJ1-6; possibly TRBD1 for D (5 bases). The CDR3 is 14 amino acids. Trimming shortened V by 3 bases and J by 7 bases, and 10 bases separated the two germline ends. The germline gives CDR1 SGHTA, CDR2 FQGTGA. The CDR3 loop is CASSFGGGNSPLHF. CDR3 DNA sequence: TGTGCCAGCAGCTTCGGGGGAGGGAATTCACCCCTCCACTTT.

There are a few counts of this clonotype. The V call is TRBV20-1, the J call TRBJ1-1, with TRBD1 as a possible D gene (6 bases). Trimming shortened V by 6 bases and J by 2 bases, and 13 bases separated the two germline ends. Germline CDR1 reads DFQATT; CDR2 reads SNEGSKA (reference sequence). The CDR3 length is 13 residues. CDR3 in DNA: TGCAGTGCCCTACAGGGAGGCAACACTGAAGCTTTCTTT. Its translation is CSALQGGNTEAFF.